Below are 8 T cell receptor beta chains sequenced from a single sample in a study of CD8 T cells in ankylosing spondylitis. From the 5' RACE reads, TCRdb called clonotypes with MiXCR, one entry per CDR3 protein. The sample yields more than 150,000 distinct CDR3 sequences, 10% to 15% seen once. The sequencing input was blood, either unsorted or a sorted T cell fraction (not recorded which). These TCRs come from a female donor with ankylosing spondylitis or in good health (not recorded which).

This clonotype was counted at least ten times. The chain carries TRBV10-3 and TRBJ2-1; 8 bases are a match to TRBD2. Germline-derived CDR1 and CDR2 are ENHRY and SYGVKD. V shed 3 bases, J shed 5 bases, and the junction held 3 bases outside the gene matches. The CDR3 covers 14 residues. The CDR3 loop reads CAISELAADNEQFF. The CDR3 DNA follows: TGTGCCATCAGTGAACTAGCGGCCGACAATGAGCAGTTCTTC.

This clonotype was picked up one time. This clone may be a read error of a much larger clone one base away. No conserved phenylalanine or tryptophan ends this CDR3, so it is likely a read error. The V and J genes are TRBV5-1 and TRBJ1-2, with D maybe TRBD1 (6 bases). V was clipped by 5 bases and J by 4 bases, with 12 bases between them. The germline V gene encodes CDR1 SGHRS and CDR2 YFSETQ. This CDR3 is built from 13 residues. CDR3 DNA: TGCGCCAGCAGGTATACAGGGAGCTATGGCTACACCTGC. Translating it yields CASRYTGSYGYTC.

This clonotype was counted ten times or more. The chain recombines TRBV7-9 with TRBJ1-1; 9 nucleotides agree with TRBD1. Germline-derived CDR1 and CDR2 are SEHNR and FQNEAQ (reference sequence). After removal of 0 bases from V and 5 bases from J, the junction contained 7 bases not matched to a gene. The CDR3 runs to 16 residues. The CDR3 sequence is CASSLAPTGGITEAFF. CDR3 sequence (DNA): TGTGCCAGCAGCTTAGCCCCTACAGGGGGCATAACTGAAGCTTTCTTT.

This sequence joins TRBV12-3 or TRBV12-4 and TRBJ2-2; D not certain. V was pared by 2 bases and J by 7 bases, with 8 bases between. This CDR3 comprises 13 residues. The CDR3 is CASSLHASGELFF. The CDR3 DNA sequence: TGTGCCAGCAGTTTACATGCTAGCGGGGAGCTGTTTTTT.

V usage is TRBV20-1 and J usage is TRBJ2-2, with a tentative D call TRBD2 (5 bases). In germline, CDR1 is DFQATT, CDR2 SNEGSKA (reference sequence). This CDR3 has 13 residues. V lost 4 bases and J lost 6, with 12 bases in between. The CDR3 DNA is TGCAGTGCTATGCGGGTTAGCGCCGGGGAGCTGTTTTTT. Its translation: CSAMRVSAGELFF.

This clonotype has more than one count but fewer than ten. The J gene is TRBJ2-1, the V gene TRBV5-1; the D gene is possibly TRBD2 (5 bases). Trimming removed 1 base from V and 0 bases from J, with 8 bases in between. The germline V gene has CDR1 SGHRS and CDR2 YFSETQ. This CDR3 spans 15 amino acids. The CDR3 reads CASSLWESSYNEQFF. CDR3 DNA: TGCGCCAGCAGCTTGTGGGAGTCCTCCTACAATGAGCAGTTCTTC.

This clonotype was counted at least ten times. The genes are TRBV7-9 and TRBJ1-3; D remains ambiguous. Looked up from germline, CDR1 is SEHNR and CDR2 is FQNEAQ (reference sequence). The CDR3 extends over 16 amino acids. Between the trimmed V and J ends, which lost 7 bases and 4 bases, there was a span of 20 bases. The CDR3 DNA reads as TGTGCCAGCACCCCCGGGCAGGTTAATGAAGGAAACACCATATATTTT. It codes for CASTPGQVNEGNTIYF.

Many counts were recorded for this clonotype. The chain uses TRBV12-3 or TRBV12-4 and TRBJ2-2; the D is unclear. The CDR3 runs 16 residues. Trimming left V 0 bases short and J 1 base short, with 9 bases between. The CDR3 DNA follows: TGTGCCAGCAGTTTAGCGGTTCAGGAGAACACCGGGGAGCTGTTTTTT. Encoded protein: CASSLAVQENTGELFF.